This T cell receptor beta chain is drawn from a study of response to subunit inactivated influenza vaccine. Germline V lookup: CDR1 SGHNT, CDR2 YYREEE (reference sequence). The CDR3 sequence is 15 residues long. V lost 4 bases and J lost 6, with 17 bases in between. Each CDR3 protein is one row after TCRdb ran MiXCR on the RT-PCR reads. This sample has 500,000 to 700,000 distinct CDR3 sequences, with approximately 22% found just once. These data are also associated with another study on T cells expressing NK-cell markers. This second study says: Synthesis of TCR beta cDNA relied on 5'RACE template switching carrying UMIs. The HCMV specificity of the expanded NKG2C+ T cell clones stayed unresolved.

The origin of this receptor is a middle-aged man who received an inactivated influenza vaccine. This material consisted of CD4+ T cells sorted from PBMCs, taken 11 to 12 days after vaccination. J is TRBJ2-1 and V is TRBV5-4, with TRBD1 as a possible D gene (5 bases). Here the CDR3 reads CASSLKAGPINEQFF. CDR3 DNA: TGTGCCAGCAGCCTAAAAGCAGGGCCGATCAATGAGCAGTTCTTC.